This T cell receptor (beta chain) was recorded in a study of blood T cell repertoires in COVID-19. Study overall: T cells, B-cell-depleted T cells, or PBMCs provided the cDNA or gDNA that served as material.

V lost 0 bases to trimming and J lost 1 base, with 13 bases between them. The CDR3 runs to 17 residues. The germline gives CDR1 MNHNS, CDR2 SASEGT. This table comes from immunoSEQ multiplex PCR, and its TCRdb copy is limited to in-frame clones, with some not included. Seen here are approximately 29,000 clones, roughly 78% observed once, and the top ten hold roughly 21%. The sample consisted of peripheral blood. This sequence originates from a boy between 2 and 10 years old with active or convalescent COVID-19. The chain combines TRBV6-1 with TRBJ1-3; tentatively, D is TRBD1 (5 bases). The CDR3 sequence is CASSEAHGGSSGNTIYF. CDR3 coding DNA: TGTGCCAGCAGTGAAGCGCACGGGGGAAGTTCTGGAAACACCATATATTTT.